This T cell receptor (beta chain) stems from a study of T cell changes during pregnancy in multiple sclerosis. Libraries were prepared by immunoSEQ multiplex PCR; TCRdb keeps only in-frame clonotypes and omits some of them. There are under 40,000 clones in the sample; about nine tenths occur only once, and roughly 5.4% lies in the top ten. V was shortened by 8 bases and J by 4 bases, with 8 bases between the two germline ends. Germline V gene sequence: CDR1 DFQATT, CDR2 SNEGSKA (reference sequence). This CDR3 spans 10 amino acids. Sequences were derived from peripheral blood, sampled in the third trimester of pregnancy. The chain is built from TRBV20-1 and TRBJ1-1; possibly TRBD1 for D (5 bases). The source of this sequence is a female donor in good health, enrolled as a control in a pregnancy study. The CDR3 bases are TGCAGTCCCCAGGGCACTGAAGCTTTCTTT. Protein sequence: CSPQGTEAFF.